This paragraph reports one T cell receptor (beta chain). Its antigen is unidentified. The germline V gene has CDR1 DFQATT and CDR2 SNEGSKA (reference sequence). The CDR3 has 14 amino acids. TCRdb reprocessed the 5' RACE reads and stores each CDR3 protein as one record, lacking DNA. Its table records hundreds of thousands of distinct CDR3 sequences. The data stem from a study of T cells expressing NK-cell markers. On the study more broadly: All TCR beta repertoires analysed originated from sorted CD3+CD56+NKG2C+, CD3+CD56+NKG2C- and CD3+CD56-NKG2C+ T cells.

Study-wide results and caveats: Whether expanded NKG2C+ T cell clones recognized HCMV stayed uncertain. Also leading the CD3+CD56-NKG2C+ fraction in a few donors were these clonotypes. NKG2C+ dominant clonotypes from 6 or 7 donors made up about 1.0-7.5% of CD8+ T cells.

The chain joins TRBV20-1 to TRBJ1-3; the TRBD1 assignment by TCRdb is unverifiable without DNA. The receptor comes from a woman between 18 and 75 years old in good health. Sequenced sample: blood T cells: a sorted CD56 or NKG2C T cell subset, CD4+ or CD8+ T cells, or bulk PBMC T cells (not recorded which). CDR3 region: CSATNREAGNTIYF.